This is a list of T cell receptor beta chains from one sample in a study of shared clonotypes between healthy human individuals. The table came from immunoSEQ multiplex PCR; TCRdb's copy has only in-frame clones and leaves some out. Of around 1.4 million clones listed, approximately 98.5% were seen once; the top ten hold under 0.45%. The sequenced sample was naive CD4+ T cells sorted from blood. The receptors here all came from a young man in good health. Each CDR3 is given with its conserved first and last residue. Only part of the rows carry a size: once, few, many, or a class if the clone is expanded.

V,size,J,CDR3
TRBV6-6,NA,TRBJ2-7,CASSYRPSANTYEQYF
TRBV5-5,NA,TRBJ2-3,CASSPPLLAGGGDTQYF
TRBV6-5,NA,TRBJ2-5,CASSYSSGGVAAQYF
TRBV6-6,NA,TRBJ1-4,CASRYTLGSTEKLFF
TRBV5-1,once,TRBJ1-4,CASSLETGLEEKLFF
TRBV28,NA,TRBJ1-2,CASSLSRDRVNYGYTF
TRBV14,once,TRBJ2-7,CASSQSNPGPVEQYF
TRBV6-6,NA,TRBJ1-1,CASSYPGGTEAFF
TRBV19,NA,TRBJ2-3,CASSPGQGVADTQYF
TRBV7-2,NA,TRBJ1-1,CASSLEVENTEAFF
TRBV5-1,NA,TRBJ2-7,CASSLWTGGEQYF